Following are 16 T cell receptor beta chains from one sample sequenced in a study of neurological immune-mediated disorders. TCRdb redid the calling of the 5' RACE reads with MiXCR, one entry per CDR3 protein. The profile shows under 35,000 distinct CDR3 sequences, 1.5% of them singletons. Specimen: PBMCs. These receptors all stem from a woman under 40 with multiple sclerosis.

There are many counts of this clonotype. CDR3 coding DNA: TGTGCCAGCAGCCATCGACATGGGCAAGAGACCCAGTACTTC. It codes for CASSHRHGQETQYF. The chain uses TRBV7-2 and TRBJ2-5; no clear D gene. CDR1 and CDR2 from the germline V gene are SGHTA and FQGNSA. Trimming took 5 bases from V and 2 from J, leaving 12 bases between them. The CDR3 runs 14 residues.

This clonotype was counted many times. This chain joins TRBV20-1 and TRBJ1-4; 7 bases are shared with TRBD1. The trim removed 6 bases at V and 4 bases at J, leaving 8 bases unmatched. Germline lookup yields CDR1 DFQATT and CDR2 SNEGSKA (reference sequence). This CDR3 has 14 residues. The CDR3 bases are TGCAGTGCGTCGACAGGGACTGTTAATGAAAAACTGTTTTTT. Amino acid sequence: CSASTGTVNEKLFF.

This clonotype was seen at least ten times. The CDR3 coding sequence is TGTGCCAGCTCCTCTGACAGGGTCTCTGAAGCTTTCTTT. Residues: CASSSDRVSEAFF. The V call is TRBV18, the J call TRBJ1-1; 7 positions match TRBD1. After removal of 6 bases from V and 6 bases from J, the junction contained 7 bases not matched to a gene. There are 13 residues in the CDR3. Germline assignment: CDR1 KGHSH and CDR2 LQKENI. The variable domain in full, completed from reference TRBV18 and TRBJ1-1, reads NAGVMQNPRHLVRRRGQEARLRCSPMKGHSHVYWYRQLPEEGLKFMVYLQKENIIDESGMPKERFSAEFPKEGPSILRIQQVVRGDSAAYFCASSSDRVSEAFFGQGTRLTVV.

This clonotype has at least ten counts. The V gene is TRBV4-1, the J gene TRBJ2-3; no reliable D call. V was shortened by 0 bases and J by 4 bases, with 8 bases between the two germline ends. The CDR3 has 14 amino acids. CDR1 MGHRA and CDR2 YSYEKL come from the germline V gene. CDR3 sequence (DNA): TGCGCCAGCAGCCAAGACGGTGGGCCAGATACGCAGTATTTT. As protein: CASSQDGGPDTQYF.

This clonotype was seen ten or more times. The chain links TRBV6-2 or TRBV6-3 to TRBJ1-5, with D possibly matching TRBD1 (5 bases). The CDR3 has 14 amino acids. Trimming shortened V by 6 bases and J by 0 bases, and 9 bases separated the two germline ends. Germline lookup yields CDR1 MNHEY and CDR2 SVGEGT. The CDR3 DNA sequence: TGTGCCAGCAGAGCGACAGTTAGCAATCAGCCCCAGCATTTT. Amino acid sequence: CASRATVSNQPQHF.

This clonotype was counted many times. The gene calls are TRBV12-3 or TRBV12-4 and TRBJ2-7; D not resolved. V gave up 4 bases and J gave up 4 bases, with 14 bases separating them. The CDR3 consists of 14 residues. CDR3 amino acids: CASSYTTGKYEQYF. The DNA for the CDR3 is TGTGCCAGCAGTTACACAACTGGGAAGTACGAGCAGTACTTC.

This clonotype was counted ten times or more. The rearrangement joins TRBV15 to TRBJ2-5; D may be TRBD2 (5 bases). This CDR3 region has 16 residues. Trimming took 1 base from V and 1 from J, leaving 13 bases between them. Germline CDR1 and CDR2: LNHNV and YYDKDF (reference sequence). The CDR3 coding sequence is TGTGCCACCAGCAGAGTTTCGCGTCGGGGCCAAGAGACCCAGTACTTC. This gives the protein CATSRVSRRGQETQYF.

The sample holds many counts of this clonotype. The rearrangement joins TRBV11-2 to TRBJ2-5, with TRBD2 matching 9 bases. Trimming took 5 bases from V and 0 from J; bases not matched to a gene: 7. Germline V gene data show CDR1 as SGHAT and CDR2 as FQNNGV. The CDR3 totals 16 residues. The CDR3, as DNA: TGTGCCAGCAGCCTAGGGAGCGGGGGGCACCAAGAGACCCAGTACTTC. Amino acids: CASSLGSGGHQETQYF. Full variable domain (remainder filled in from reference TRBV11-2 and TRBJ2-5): EAGVAQSPRYKIIEKRQSVAFWCNPISGHATLYWYQQILGQGPKLLIQFQNNGVVDDSQLPKDRFSAERLKGVDSTLKIQPAKLEDSAVYLCASSLGSGGHQETQYFGPGTRLLVL.

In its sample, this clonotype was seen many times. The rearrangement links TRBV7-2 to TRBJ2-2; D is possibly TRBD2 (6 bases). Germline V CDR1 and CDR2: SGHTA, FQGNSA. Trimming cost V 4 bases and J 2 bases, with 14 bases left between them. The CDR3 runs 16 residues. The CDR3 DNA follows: TGTGCCAGCAGCTCATCCGGGACTTTTAACACCGGGGAGCTGTTTTTT. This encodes CASSSSGTFNTGELFF.

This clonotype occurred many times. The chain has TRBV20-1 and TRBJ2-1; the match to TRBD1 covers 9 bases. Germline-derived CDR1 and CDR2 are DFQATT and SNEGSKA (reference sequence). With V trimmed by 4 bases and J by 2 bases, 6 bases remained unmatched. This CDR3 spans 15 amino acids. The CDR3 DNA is TGCAGTGCTATGCGCAGGGACAGGGCCTACAATGAGCAGTTCTTC. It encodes CSAMRRDRAYNEQFF.

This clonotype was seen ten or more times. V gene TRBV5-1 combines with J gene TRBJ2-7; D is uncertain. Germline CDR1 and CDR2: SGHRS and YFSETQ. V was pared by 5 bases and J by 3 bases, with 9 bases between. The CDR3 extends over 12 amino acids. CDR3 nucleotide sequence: TGCGCCAGCAGTGGAAGTAACTACGAGCAGTACTTC. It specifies CASSGSNYEQYF.

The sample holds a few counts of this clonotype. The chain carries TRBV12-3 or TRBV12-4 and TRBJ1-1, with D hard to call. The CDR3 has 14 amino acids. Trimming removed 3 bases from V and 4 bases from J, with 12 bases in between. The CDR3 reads CASSLRAEGTEAFF. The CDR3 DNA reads TGTGCCAGCAGTTTGAGGGCCGAGGGCACTGAAGCTTTCTTT.

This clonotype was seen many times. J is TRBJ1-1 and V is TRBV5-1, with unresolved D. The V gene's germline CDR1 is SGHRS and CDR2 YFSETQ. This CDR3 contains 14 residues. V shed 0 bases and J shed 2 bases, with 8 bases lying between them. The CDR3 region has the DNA TGCGCCAGCAGCTTGGCAGACTTAAACACTGAAGCTTTCTTT. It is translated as CASSLADLNTEAFF.

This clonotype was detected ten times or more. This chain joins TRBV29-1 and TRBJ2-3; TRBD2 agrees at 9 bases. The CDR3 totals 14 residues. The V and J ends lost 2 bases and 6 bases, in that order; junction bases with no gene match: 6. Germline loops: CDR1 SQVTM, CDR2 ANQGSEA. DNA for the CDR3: TGCAGCGTTGAACGCAGCGGGGGGTTCGATACGCAGTATTTT. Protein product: CSVERSGGFDTQYF.

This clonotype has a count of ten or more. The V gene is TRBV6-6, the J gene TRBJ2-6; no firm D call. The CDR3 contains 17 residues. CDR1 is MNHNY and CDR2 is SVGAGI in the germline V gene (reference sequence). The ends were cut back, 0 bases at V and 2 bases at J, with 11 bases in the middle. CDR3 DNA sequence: TGTGCCAGCAGTTACTCGACTTTCGGAGCTGGGGCCAACGTCCTGACTTTC. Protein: CASSYSTFGAGANVLTF.

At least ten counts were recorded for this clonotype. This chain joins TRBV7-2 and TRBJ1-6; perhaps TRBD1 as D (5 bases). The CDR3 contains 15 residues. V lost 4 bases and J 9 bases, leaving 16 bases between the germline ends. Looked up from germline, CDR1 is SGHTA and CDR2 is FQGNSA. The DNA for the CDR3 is TGTGCCAGCAGCTCCCCTGGGGGGTCCGTTTCACCCCTCCACTTT. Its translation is CASSSPGGSVSPLHF.